Given below is one T cell receptor beta chain in context. The antigen is undetermined. The data derive from a study of CD8+ T cells in alopecia areata. Regarding the study as a whole: Higher clonality was seen in lesional scalp than in normal scalp, especially in alopecia totalis/universalis. Sequenced scalp T cells also include alphabeta T cells resident in normal skin.

This sample's treatment: oral pan-JAK inhibitor, 5-10 mg twice daily. The ends lost 8 bases at V and 2 bases at J; junction bases unmatched: 0. This CDR3 region has 12 residues. Germline CDR1 MGHDK, CDR2 SYGVNS. Following extraction, RNA underwent reverse transcription to cDNA, which served as the sequencing template. The protocol was immunoSEQ multiplex PCR, while the TCRdb copy is restricted to in-frame clones and leaves out a portion. The sample records roughly 110,000 clones, 65% to 85% being singletons. This sequence joins TRBV25-1 and TRBJ2-7; 10 nucleotides align to TRBD1. This specimen was CD8+ T cells sorted from blood, taken at week 24, from a patient treated with tofacitinib. The sequence derives from a human donor with alopecia areata. The CDR3 here is CASGQGAYEQYF. The CDR3 DNA reads as TGTGCCAGCGGACAGGGGGCCTACGAGCAGTACTTC.